The following is a T cell receptor (beta chain) sequence with its context. Its cognate antigen is unknown. Culture lasted roughly 9 days before CD4+ T cell isolation. Nucleocapsid antibodies were negative in the vaccine recipients, who had never had SARS-CoV-2 infection. The data were obtained in a study of vaccination effects on CD4 cells after COVID-19. Study details: Using viral peptide pools, the ViraFEST assay grew out antigen-specific CD4+ T cells prior to sequencing. Regarding the study as a whole: Late in the post-vaccination period, infection-induced and vaccine-induced clones underwent marked clonal contraction. Few convalescent patients were studied, and early post-infection samples were lacking.

Clones were read by immunoSEQ multiplex PCR, and TCRdb kept only the in-frame ones, dropping some. The table includes over 65,000 clones, approximately 71% detected once. This CDR3 has 14 residues. Trimming took 8 bases from V and 2 from J, leaving 13 bases between them. Germline CDR1 reads MGHRA; CDR2 reads YSYEKL. This chain links TRBV4-1 with TRBJ1-5; tentative D call: TRBD1 (5 bases). This sequence was found in a human donor who received a COVID-19 vaccine. The sample consisted of CD4+ T cells from PBMCs cultured without peptide, taken before COVID-19 vaccination. As DNA, the CDR3 is TGCGCCAGCCGCGGGCAGGGAGGCAATCAGCCCCAGCATTTT. It codes for CASRGQGGNQPQHF.